This is a list of T cell receptor beta chains from one sample in a study of beta chain features in type 1 diabetes. Assay: immunoSEQ multiplex PCR; the TCRdb copy retains only in-frame clones and omits some. The data contain more than 110,000 clones, about 7.1% of them singletons. Input material: central memory CD4+ T cells from blood. The receptor set was obtained from a woman aged 25 to 39 in good health. The CDR3 runs from the conserved cysteine through the conserved F or W. D genes are given only for firm matches. Clone size is given for some rows only: seen once, a few or many times, or a class if the clone is expanded.

V: TRBV6-4; D: TRBD2; J: TRBJ2-3; size: few; CDR3: CASSAPGGRF; DNA: TGTGCCAGCAGTGCACCGGGGGGTCGTTTT
V: TRBV29-1; D: NA; J: TRBJ2-1; size: many; CDR3: CSVAPLAVNEQFF; DNA: TGCAGCGTTGCCCCTCTTGCGGTGAATGAGCAGTTCTTC
V: TRBV5-6; D: TRBD2; J: TRBJ2-1; size: many; CDR3: CASSLFSGMNEQFF; DNA: TGTGCCAGCAGCTTGTTCAGCGGGATGAATGAGCAGTTCTTC
V: TRBV11-2; D: NA; J: TRBJ2-1; size: few; CDR3: CASSLHSSGPNEQFF; DNA: TGTGCCAGCAGCTTACACAGTTCTGGGCCGAATGAGCAGTTCTTC
V: TRBV5-6; D: TRBD2; J: TRBJ2-1; size: many; CDR3: CASSLVLTSGYNEQFF; DNA: TGTGCCAGCAGCTTGGTTTTAACTAGCGGCTACAATGAGCAGTTCTTC
V: TRBV7-8; D: NA; J: TRBJ2-5; size: NA; CDR3: CASSRSVDQETQYF; DNA: TGTGCCAGCAGTCGAAGCGTAGACCAAGAGACCCAGTACTTC
V: TRBV5-1; D: TRBD2; J: TRBJ2-1; size: NA; CDR3: CASSFGLAGYNEQFF; DNA: TGCGCCAGCAGCTTTGGTCTAGCGGGGTACAATGAGCAGTTCTTC
V: TRBV7-2; D: NA; J: TRBJ2-3; size: NA; CDR3: CASSLGLGGPTDTQYF; DNA: TGTGCCAGCAGCTTGGGTCTGGGGGGGCCCACAGATACGCAGTATTTT
V: TRBV7-8; D: TRBD1; J: TRBJ1-5; size: NA; CDR3: CASSSTIGGQGAGQPQHF; DNA: TGTGCCAGCAGCTCCACCATAGGGGGACAGGGGGCCGGGCAGCCCCAGCATTTT
V: TRBV4-2; D: NA; J: TRBJ1-5; size: NA; CDR3: CASSQDQINQPQHF; DNA: TGTGCCAGCAGCCAAGACCAAATCAATCAGCCCCAGCATTTT
V: TRBV11-2; D: TRBD2; J: TRBJ2-1; size: few; CDR3: CASSPPGTSAYNEQFF; DNA: TGTGCCAGCAGCCCGCCCGGGACTAGCGCATACAATGAGCAGTTCTTC
V: TRBV28; D: NA; J: TRBJ2-5; size: NA; CDR3: CVSWDSVGGTQYF; DNA: TGTGTCAGCTGGGACAGTGTCGGGGGTACCCAGTACTTC
V: TRBV5-1; D: NA; J: TRBJ2-7; size: few; CDR3: CASSYYGYEQYF; DNA: TGCGCCAGCAGCTACTACGGCTACGAGCAGTACTTC
V: TRBV7-9; D: NA; J: TRBJ2-7; size: many; CDR3: CASSLAQGGEQYF; DNA: TGTGCCAGCAGCTTAGCACAAGGAGGCGAGCAGTACTTC
V: TRBV10-3; D: TRBD2; J: TRBJ2-1; size: many; CDR3: CAIRDLREDNEQFF; DNA: TGTGCCATCAGGGACTTGCGGGAGGACAATGAGCAGTTCTTC
V: TRBV5-1; D: NA; J: TRBJ2-1; size: many; CDR3: CASSLDRGGEQFF; DNA: TGCGCCAGCAGCTTGGATAGGGGTGGTGAGCAGTTCTTC
V: TRBV4-3; D: TRBD1; J: TRBJ2-7; size: many; CDR3: CASSQPGQGAHEQYF; DNA: TGCGCCAGCAGCCAACCGGGACAGGGGGCTCACGAGCAGTACTTC
V: TRBV7-9; D: TRBD1; J: TRBJ2-5; size: NA; CDR3: CASSPGQGERETQYF; DNA: TGTGCCAGCAGCCCAGGACAGGGGGAGAGAGAGACCCAGTACTTC
V: TRBV18; D: NA; J: TRBJ2-5; size: few; CDR3: CASSTGVETQYF; DNA: TGTGCCAGCTCAACGGGGGTCGAGACCCAGTACTTC
V: TRBV7-7; D: NA; J: TRBJ2-2; size: many; CDR3: CASSLVAGDTGELFF; DNA: TGTGCTAGCAGCTTAGTGGCAGGGGACACCGGGGAGCTGTTTTTT
V: TRBV5-1; D: TRBD1; J: TRBJ1-5; size: few; CDR3: CASSPGTGGGRDQPQHF; DNA: TGCGCCAGCAGCCCCGGGACAGGGGGCGGACGGGATCAGCCCCAGCATTTT
V: TRBV28; D: NA; J: TRBJ2-3; size: NA; CDR3: CASSLATDTQYF; DNA: TGTGCCAGCAGCTTAGCGACAGATACGCAGTATTTT